The 8 T cell receptor beta chains listed next were all sequenced from one sample in a study of a mutant IDH1 vaccine in newly diagnosed glioma (TCRdb year 2021). Antigens for these TCRs are unknown. The library relied on the immunoSEQ multiplex PCR assay. What TCRdb holds here is the immuneACCESS table cut down to in-frame rearrangements. Part of the clones is not present; checked against another copy, under half of the missing clones reflect an unresolved V gene, and the others are unexplained. This sample lists 50,000 to 65,000 clones; over 70% were detected once. Approximately 1.4% of the sample is in the top ten clones. The time point label here, explained by the study, means: week 23, last vaccination. Each vaccine dose was 300 ug of a 20-mer mutant IDH1 peptide in Montanide, given subcutaneously with topical imiquimod. This specimen was PBMCs, taken from a glioma patient whose treatment included an IDH1 peptide vaccine. The receptor source for this set is a man aged 35-49 years with glioma.

The chain joins TRBV7-8 to TRBJ2-7; 7 nucleotides line up with TRBD1. The V and J ends lost 5 bases and 3 bases, in that order; junction bases with no gene match: 7. Germline CDR1 and CDR2: SGHVS and FQNEAQ. The CDR3 spans 14 residues. Written as DNA, the CDR3 is TGTGCCAGCAGCACAGTCTCAGGGGGCTACGAGCAGTACTTC. Its translation is CASSTVSGGYEQYF.

This clone was seen a few times. The chain recombines TRBV5-1 with TRBJ1-1; D perhaps matches TRBD1 (6 bases). The CDR3 has 14 residues. V was clipped by 9 bases and J by 2 bases, with 17 bases between them. Germline CDR1 and CDR2: SGHRS and YFSETQ. The CDR3 sequence is CATRPGQLNTEAFF. The CDR3 nucleotides are TGCGCCACCAGACCGGGACAACTAAACACTGAAGCTTTCTTT.

This sequence joins TRBV11-2 and TRBJ1-1; D gene uncertain. Germline lookup yields CDR1 SGHAT and CDR2 FQNNGV. This CDR3 has 13 residues. V lost 5 bases to trimming and J lost 1 base, with 8 bases between them. DNA of the CDR3: TGTGCCAGCAGCACTCGGCAGAACACTGAAGCTTTCTTT. Its translation is CASSTRQNTEAFF.

V and J are TRBV27 and TRBJ2-7; D is undetermined. Looked up from germline, CDR1 is MNHEY and CDR2 is SMNVEV (reference sequence). This CDR3 comprises 13 residues. Trimming cost V 4 bases and J 0 bases, with 7 bases left between them. DNA for the CDR3: TGTGCCAGCAGTTACGGATACTCCTACGAGCAGTACTTC. It codes for CASSYGYSYEQYF.

V is TRBV7-2 and J is TRBJ1-5, with 7 bases fitting TRBD1. The CDR3 covers 15 residues. Germline V gene data show CDR1 as SGHTA and CDR2 as FQGNSA. Trimming took 1 base from V and 7 from J; bases not matched to a gene: 7. The chain's CDR3 is CASSLVTGSGQPQHF. The CDR3 DNA follows: TGTGCCAGCAGCTTAGTGACAGGGAGCGGGCAGCCCCAGCATTTT.

The chain links TRBV18 to TRBJ1-5; perhaps TRBD1 as D (5 bases). Looked up from germline, CDR1 is KGHSH and CDR2 is LQKENI. V shed 6 bases and J shed 1 base, with 7 bases lying between them. The CDR3 covers 13 residues. Here the CDR3 reads CASSGGSNQPQHF. The CDR3 DNA reads as TGTGCCAGCTCGGGGGGAAGCAATCAGCCCCAGCATTTT.

This chain links TRBV10-3 with TRBJ2-2; 11 positions agree with TRBD2. The CDR3 is made up of 15 amino acids. J lost 5 bases, V lost 3 bases, and 2 bases had no gene match. Germline values: CDR1 ENHRY, CDR2 SYGVKD. CDR3 sequence reads: CAISDLAGGTGELFF. The DNA of the CDR3 is TGTGCCATCAGTGACCTAGCGGGAGGTACCGGGGAGCTGTTTTTT.

The chain employs TRBV15 and TRBJ2-2; D ambiguous. The germline V and J ends were trimmed by 6 bases and 8 bases, with 10 bases remaining between them. Germline lookup yields CDR1 LNHNV and CDR2 YYDKDF (reference sequence). The CDR3 length is 12 residues. CDR3 coding DNA: TGTGCCACCAGTTTGGCGAATGGGGAGCTGTTTTTT. The encoded protein is CATSLANGELFF. The entire variable domain, with the rest obtained from reference TRBV15 and TRBJ2-2, is as follows: DAMVIQNPRYQVTQFGKPVTLSCSQTLNHNVMYWYQQKSSQAPKLLFHYYDKDFNNEADTPDNFQSRRPNTSFCFLDIRSPGLGDTAMYLCATSLANGELFFGEGSRLTVL.